Presented here are 8 T cell receptor beta chains from one specimen sequenced in a study of blood T cell repertoires in COVID-19. Clones were read by immunoSEQ multiplex PCR, and TCRdb kept only the in-frame ones, dropping some. Among 67,000 or so clones listed, around 83% were seen once. Sequencing was carried out using peripheral blood. These receptors were collected from a man in his 70s with acute or convalescent COVID-19.

CDR3 nucleotides: TGTGCCAGCAGTTACTATCGGGACAACAATGAGCAGTTCTTC. It specifies CASSYYRDNNEQFF. The chain joins TRBV6-6 to TRBJ2-1; a weak D match, TRBD1 (6 bases). The CDR3 totals 14 residues. V was shortened by 1 base and J by 5 bases, with 9 bases between the two germline ends. CDR1 and CDR2 from the germline V gene are MNHNY and SVGAGI (reference sequence).

V is TRBV4-3 and J is TRBJ2-3; no reliable D call. CDR1 LGHNA and CDR2 YSLEER come from the germline V gene. CDR3 length: 14 residues. Trimming shortened V by 3 bases and J by 0 bases, and 7 bases separated the two germline ends. Written as DNA, the CDR3 is TGCGCCAGCAGCCAGTCCCCGAGCACAGATACGCAGTATTTT. This gives the protein CASSQSPSTDTQYF.

The CDR3 sequence: CASSASNRDRGNNEQFF. Written as DNA, the CDR3 is TGTGCCAGCAGCGCCTCTAACCGGGACAGGGGTAACAATGAGCAGTTCTTC. This rearrangement joins TRBV13 to TRBJ2-1, with 10 bases fitting TRBD1. The V segment lost 5 bases and the J segment 5 bases; nucleotides outside the gene matches: 12. This CDR3 is built from 17 residues. Germline V lookup: CDR1 PRHDT, CDR2 FYEKMQ (reference sequence).

The gene calls are TRBV19 and TRBJ1-3, with a possible D match to TRBD1 (6 bases). CDR1 and CDR2 from the germline V gene are LNHDA and SQIVND (reference sequence). The CDR3 has 14 residues. Trimming removed 5 bases from V and 2 bases from J, with 10 bases in between. The CDR3 loop reads CASSSGDTGNTIYF. In DNA, the CDR3 is TGTGCCAGTAGTTCAGGGGATACTGGAAACACCATATATTTT. Using reference TRBV19 and TRBJ1-3 for the parts outside the CDR3, the full variable domain is DGGITQSPKYLFRKEGQNVTLSCEQNLNHDAMYWYRQDPGQGLRLIYYSQIVNDFQKGDIAEGYSVSREKKESFPLTVTSAQKNPTAFYLCASSSGDTGNTIYFGEGSWLTVV.

The V call is TRBV15, the J call TRBJ2-7, with D tentatively TRBD2 (6 bases). CDR3 length equals 14 residues. Trimming took off 3 bases at V and 2 bases at J, with 11 bases between the two ends. The germline V gene encodes CDR1 LNHNV and CDR2 YYDKDF (reference sequence). The CDR3, as DNA: TGTGCCACCAGCAGGCGACTAGGAACCTACGAGCAGTACTTC. Translation gives CATSRRLGTYEQYF.

The chain links TRBV29-1 to TRBJ1-4; the match to TRBD1 covers 7 bases. Unmatched junction bases numbered 13, after V lost 5 bases and J lost 1 base. CDR1 SQVTM and CDR2 ANQGSEA come from the germline V gene. This CDR3 spans 17 amino acids. The CDR3 spells CSVTLTGLEITNEKLFF. CDR3 in DNA: TGCAGCGTTACTTTGACAGGGCTGGAAATAACTAATGAAAAACTGTTTTTT.

J is TRBJ2-1 and V is TRBV7-3, with 9 bases lining up with TRBD2. This CDR3 has 14 amino acids. V gave up 5 bases and J gave up 8 bases; unmatched junction bases: 7. Looked up from germline, CDR1 is SGHTA and CDR2 is FQGTGA. Here the CDR3 reads CASSVAGGPDEQFF. DNA of the CDR3: TGTGCCAGCAGCGTGGCGGGAGGGCCAGATGAGCAGTTCTTC.

V is TRBV5-5 and J is TRBJ2-7, with 9 bases matching TRBD1. Germline V gene sequence: CDR1 SGHKS, CDR2 YYEKEE (reference sequence). The CDR3 length is 13 residues. V gave up 7 bases and J gave up 6 bases; unmatched junction bases: 8. CDR3 amino acids: CASSWTGAGEQYF. CDR3 in DNA: TGTGCCAGCTCCTGGACAGGGGCTGGCGAGCAGTACTTC.